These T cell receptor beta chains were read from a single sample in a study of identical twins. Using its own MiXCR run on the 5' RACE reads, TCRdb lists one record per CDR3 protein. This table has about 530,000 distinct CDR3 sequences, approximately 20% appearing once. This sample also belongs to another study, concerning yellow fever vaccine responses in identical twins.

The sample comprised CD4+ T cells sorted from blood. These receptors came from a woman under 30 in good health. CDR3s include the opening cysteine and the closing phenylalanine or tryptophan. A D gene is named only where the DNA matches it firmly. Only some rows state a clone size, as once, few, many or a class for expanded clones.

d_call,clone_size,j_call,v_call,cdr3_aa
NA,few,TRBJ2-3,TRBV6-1,CASKGAVSTDTQYF
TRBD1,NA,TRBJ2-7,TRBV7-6,CASSNRGTSGPGEQYF
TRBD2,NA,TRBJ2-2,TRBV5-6,CASSSTSSLAGMTGELFF
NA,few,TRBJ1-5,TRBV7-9,CASSTASRDQPQHF
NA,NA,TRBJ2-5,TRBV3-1,CASSQWSGDWGEETQYF
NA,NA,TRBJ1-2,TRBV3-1,CASRAKGARKYGYTF
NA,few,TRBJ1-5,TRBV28,CASSLQQTNQPQHF
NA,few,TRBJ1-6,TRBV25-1,CASSGDGNSPLHF
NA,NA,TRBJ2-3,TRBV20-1,CSARERAVQYF
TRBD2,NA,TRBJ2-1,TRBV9,CASSVGSSGFSYNEQFF
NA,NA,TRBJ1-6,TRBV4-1,CASTQVLAPLHF
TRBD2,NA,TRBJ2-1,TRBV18,CASSPPATGLAGYNEQFF
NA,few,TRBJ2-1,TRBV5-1,CASSSKASGHNEQFF
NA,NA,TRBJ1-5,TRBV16,CASSPASGGGNQPQHF
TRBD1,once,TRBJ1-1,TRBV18,CASSSQTGRMNTEAFF
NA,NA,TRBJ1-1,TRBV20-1,CSATAFSEAFF